The TCR beta chain described here comes from a study of CD8+ T cells in alopecia areata. In the study overall: The investigators scored severity in treated patients by the percentage of affected scalp area.

Reverse transcribed after extraction, RNA yielded cDNA as the sequencing template. The table came from immunoSEQ multiplex PCR; TCRdb's copy has only in-frame clones and leaves some out. The sample lists 210,000 or so clones, approximately 65% seen once, with around 1.2% in the top ten. V was cut by 8 bases and J by 3 bases, with 9 bases left in between. CDR1 LNHNV and CDR2 YYDKDF come from the germline V gene (reference sequence). The CDR3 is made up of 12 amino acids. The treatment was: oral pan-JAK inhibitor, 5-10 mg twice daily. The sequences come from CD4+ T cells sorted from blood, collected at roughly week 45, from a patient treated with tofacitinib. The chain joins TRBV15 to TRBJ2-3; D gene uncertain. This receptor was taken from a human donor with alopecia areata. CDR3 in DNA: TGTGCCACCGCATGGTCTACAGATACGCAGTATTTT. This translates into CATAWSTDTQYF.